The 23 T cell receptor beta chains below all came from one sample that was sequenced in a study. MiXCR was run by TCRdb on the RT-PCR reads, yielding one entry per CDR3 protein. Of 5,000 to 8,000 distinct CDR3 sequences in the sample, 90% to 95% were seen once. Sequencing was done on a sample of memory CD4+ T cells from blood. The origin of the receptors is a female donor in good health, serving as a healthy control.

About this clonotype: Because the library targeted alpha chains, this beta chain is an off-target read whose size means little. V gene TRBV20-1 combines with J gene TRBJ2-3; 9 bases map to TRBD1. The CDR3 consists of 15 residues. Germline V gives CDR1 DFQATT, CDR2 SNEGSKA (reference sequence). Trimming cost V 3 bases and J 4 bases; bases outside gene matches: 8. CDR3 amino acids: CSARRTGERSDTQYF. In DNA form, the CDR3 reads TGCAGTGCTAGGAGGACAGGGGAGAGATCAGATACGCAGTATTTT.

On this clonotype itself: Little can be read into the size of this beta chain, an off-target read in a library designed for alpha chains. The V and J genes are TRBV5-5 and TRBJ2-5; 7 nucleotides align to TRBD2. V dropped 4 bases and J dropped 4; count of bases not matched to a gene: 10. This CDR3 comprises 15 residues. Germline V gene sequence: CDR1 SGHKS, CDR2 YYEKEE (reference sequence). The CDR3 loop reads CASSRSGASGETQYF. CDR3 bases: TGTGCCAGCAGCCGGTCTGGGGCTAGCGGAGAGACCCAGTACTTC.

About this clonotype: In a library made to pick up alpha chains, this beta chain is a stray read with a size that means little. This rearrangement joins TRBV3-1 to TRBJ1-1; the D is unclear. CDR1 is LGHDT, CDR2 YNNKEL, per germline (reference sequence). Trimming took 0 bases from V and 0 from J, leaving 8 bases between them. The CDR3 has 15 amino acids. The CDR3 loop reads CASSQDIVVNTEAFF. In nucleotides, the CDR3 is TGTGCCAGCAGCCAAGATATCGTCGTGAACACTGAAGCTTTCTTT.

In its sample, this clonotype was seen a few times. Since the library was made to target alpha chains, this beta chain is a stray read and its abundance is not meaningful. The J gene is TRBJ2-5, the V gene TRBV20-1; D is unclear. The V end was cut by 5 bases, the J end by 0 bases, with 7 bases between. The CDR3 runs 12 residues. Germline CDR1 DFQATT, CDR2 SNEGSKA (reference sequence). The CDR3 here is CSALAYQETQYF. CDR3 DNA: TGCAGTGCTCTTGCGTACCAAGAGACCCAGTACTTC.

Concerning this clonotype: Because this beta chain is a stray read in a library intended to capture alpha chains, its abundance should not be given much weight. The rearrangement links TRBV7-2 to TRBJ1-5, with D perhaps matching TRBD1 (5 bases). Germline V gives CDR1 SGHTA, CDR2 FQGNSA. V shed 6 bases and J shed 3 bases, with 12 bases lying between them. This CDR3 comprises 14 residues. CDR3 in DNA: TGTGCCAGCAGTGGGGCGAGGGTCAATCAGCCCCAGCATTTT. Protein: CASSGARVNQPQHF. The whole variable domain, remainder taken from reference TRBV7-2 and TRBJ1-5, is GAGVSQSPSNKVTEKGKDVELRCDPISGHTALYWYRQSLGQGLEFLIYFQGNSAPDKSGLPSDRFSAERTGGSVSTLTIQRTQQEDSAVYLCASSGARVNQPQHFGDGTRLSIL.

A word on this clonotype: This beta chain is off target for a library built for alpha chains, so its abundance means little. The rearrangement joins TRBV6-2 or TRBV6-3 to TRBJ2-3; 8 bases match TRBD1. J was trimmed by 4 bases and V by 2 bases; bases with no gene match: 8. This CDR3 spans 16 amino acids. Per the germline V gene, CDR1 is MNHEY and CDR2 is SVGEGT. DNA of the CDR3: TGTGCCAGCAGTTACGACGGGCAGGGGGCAGCAGATACGCAGTATTTT. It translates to CASSYDGQGAADTQYF.

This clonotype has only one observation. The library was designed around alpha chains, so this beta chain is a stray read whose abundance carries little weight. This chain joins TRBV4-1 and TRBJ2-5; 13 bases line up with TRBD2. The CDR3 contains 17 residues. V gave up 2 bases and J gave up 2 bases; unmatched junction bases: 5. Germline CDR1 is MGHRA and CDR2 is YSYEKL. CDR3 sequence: CASSQQPGLAGQETQYF. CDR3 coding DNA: TGCGCCAGCAGCCAACAGCCGGGACTAGCGGGGCAAGAGACCCAGTACTTC.

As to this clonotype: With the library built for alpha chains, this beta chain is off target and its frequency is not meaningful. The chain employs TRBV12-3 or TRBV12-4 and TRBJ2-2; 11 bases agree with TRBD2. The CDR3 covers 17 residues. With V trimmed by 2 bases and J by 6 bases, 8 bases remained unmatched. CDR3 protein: CASSLTSGSLRAGELFF. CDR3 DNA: TGTGCCAGCAGTTTAACTAGCGGGAGCCTCCGCGCCGGGGAGCTGTTTTTT.

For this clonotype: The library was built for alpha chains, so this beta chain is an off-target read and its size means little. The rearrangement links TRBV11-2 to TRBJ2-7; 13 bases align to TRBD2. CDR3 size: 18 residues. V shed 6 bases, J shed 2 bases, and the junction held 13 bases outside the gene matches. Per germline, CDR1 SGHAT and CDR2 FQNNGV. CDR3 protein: CASRARGLAGSTAYEQYF. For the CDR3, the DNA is TGTGCCAGCAGGGCTAGGGGACTAGCGGGATCTACTGCCTACGAGCAGTACTTC.

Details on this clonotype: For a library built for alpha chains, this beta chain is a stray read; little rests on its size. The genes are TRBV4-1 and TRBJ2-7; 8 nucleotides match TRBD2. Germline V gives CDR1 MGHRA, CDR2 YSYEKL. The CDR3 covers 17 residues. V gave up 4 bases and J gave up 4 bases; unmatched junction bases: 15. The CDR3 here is CASSRQHGAGVRYEQYF. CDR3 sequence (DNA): TGCGCCAGCAGCCGACAACACGGAGCGGGAGTTAGGTACGAGCAGTACTTC.

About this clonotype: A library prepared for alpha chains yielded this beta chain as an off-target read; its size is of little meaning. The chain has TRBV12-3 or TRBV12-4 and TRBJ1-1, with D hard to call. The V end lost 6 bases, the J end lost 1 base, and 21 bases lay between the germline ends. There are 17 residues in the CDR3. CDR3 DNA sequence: TGTGCCAGCAGCCAATCCCGGGATTCTCTGAGGAACACTGAAGCTTTCTTT. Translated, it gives CASSQSRDSLRNTEAFF.

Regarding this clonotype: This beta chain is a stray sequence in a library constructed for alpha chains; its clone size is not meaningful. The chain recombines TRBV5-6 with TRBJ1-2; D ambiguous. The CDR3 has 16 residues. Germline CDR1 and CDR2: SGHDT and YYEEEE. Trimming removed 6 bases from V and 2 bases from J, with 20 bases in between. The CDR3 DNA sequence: TGTGCCAGCACGGGGATACAAGGGCCAAGGAACTATGGCTACACCTTC. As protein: CASTGIQGPRNYGYTF.

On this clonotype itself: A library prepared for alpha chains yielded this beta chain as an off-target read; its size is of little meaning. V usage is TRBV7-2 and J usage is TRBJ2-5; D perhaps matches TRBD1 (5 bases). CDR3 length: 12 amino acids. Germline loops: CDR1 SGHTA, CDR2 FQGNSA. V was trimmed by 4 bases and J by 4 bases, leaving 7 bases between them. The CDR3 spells CASSSRVETQYF. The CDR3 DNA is TGTGCCAGCAGCTCCAGGGTAGAGACCCAGTACTTC.

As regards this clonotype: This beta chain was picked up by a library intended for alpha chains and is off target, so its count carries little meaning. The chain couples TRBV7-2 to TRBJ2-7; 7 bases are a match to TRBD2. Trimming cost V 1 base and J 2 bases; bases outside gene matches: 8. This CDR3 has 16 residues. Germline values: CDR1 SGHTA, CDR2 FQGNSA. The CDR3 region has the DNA TGTGCCAGCAGCTTAGGGACTAGAATCGGTCCCTACGAGCAGTACTTC. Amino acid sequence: CASSLGTRIGPYEQYF.

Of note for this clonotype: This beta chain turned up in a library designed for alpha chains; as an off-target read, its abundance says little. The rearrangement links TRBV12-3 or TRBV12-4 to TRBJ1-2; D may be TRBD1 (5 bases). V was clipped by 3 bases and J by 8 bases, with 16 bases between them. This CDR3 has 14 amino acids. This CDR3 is CASSLEGVVWGYTF. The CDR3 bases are TGTGCCAGCAGTTTGGAAGGGGTCGTTTGGGGCTACACCTTC.

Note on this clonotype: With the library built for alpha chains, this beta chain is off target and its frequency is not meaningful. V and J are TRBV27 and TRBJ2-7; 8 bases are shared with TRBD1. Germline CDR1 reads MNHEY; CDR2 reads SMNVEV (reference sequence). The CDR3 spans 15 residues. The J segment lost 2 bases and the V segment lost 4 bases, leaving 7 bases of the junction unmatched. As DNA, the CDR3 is TGTGCCAGCAGTTCATCGACAGGGGCTACCTACGAGCAGTACTTC. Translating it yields CASSSSTGATYEQYF.

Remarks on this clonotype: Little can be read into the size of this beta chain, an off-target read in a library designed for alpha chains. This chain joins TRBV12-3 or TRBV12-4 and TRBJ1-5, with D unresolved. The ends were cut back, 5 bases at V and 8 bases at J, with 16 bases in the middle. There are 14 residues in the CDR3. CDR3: CASSASSALEPQHF. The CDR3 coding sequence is TGTGCCAGCAGTGCCAGCAGCGCCCTGGAGCCCCAGCATTTT.

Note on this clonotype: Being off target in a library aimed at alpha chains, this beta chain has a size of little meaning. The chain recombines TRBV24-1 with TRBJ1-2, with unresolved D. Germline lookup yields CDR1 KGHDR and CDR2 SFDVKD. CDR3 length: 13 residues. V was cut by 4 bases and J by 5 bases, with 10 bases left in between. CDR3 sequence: CATSEGSGYGYTF. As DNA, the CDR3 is TGTGCCACCAGTGAGGGGTCTGGTTATGGCTACACCTTC.

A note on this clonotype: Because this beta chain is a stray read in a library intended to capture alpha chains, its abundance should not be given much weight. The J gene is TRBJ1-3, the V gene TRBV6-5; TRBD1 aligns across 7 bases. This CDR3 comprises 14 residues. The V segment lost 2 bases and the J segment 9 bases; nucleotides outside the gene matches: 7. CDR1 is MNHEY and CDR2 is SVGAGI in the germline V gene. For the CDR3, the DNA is TGTGCCAGCAGTTACACCAACAGGGGTGGCACCATATATTTT. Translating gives CASSYTNRGGTIYF.

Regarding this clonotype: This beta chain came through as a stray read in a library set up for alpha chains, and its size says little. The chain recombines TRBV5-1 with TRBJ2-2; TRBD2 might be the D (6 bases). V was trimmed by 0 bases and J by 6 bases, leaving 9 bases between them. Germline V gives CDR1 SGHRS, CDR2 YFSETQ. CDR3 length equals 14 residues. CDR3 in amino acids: CASSLAGAPGELFF. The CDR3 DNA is TGCGCCAGCAGCTTGGCGGGAGCCCCCGGGGAGCTGTTTTTT.

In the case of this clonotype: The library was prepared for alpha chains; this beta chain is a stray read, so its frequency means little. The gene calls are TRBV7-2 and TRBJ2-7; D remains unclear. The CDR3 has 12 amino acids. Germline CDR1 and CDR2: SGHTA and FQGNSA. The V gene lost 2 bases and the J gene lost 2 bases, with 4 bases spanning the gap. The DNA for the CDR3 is TGTGCCAGCAGCTTACGCCCCTACGAGCAGTACTTC. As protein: CASSLRPYEQYF. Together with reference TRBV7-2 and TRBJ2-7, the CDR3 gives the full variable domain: GAGVSQSPSNKVTEKGKDVELRCDPISGHTALYWYRQSLGQGLEFLIYFQGNSAPDKSGLPSDRFSAERTGGSVSTLTIQRTQQEDSAVYLCASSLRPYEQYFGPGTRLTVT.

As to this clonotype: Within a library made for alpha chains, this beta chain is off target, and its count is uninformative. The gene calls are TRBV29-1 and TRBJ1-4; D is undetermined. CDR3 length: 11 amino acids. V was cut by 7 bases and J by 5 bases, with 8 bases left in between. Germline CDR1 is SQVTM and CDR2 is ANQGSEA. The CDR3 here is CSGYLNEKLFF. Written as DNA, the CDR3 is TGCAGCGGTTACTTGAATGAAAAACTGTTTTTT.

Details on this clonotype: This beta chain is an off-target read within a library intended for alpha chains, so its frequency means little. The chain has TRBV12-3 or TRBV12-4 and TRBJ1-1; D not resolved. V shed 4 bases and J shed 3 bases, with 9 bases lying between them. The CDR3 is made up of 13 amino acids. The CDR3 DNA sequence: TGTGCCAGCAGTTCGAGACAAGACACTGAAGCTTTCTTT. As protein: CASSSRQDTEAFF.